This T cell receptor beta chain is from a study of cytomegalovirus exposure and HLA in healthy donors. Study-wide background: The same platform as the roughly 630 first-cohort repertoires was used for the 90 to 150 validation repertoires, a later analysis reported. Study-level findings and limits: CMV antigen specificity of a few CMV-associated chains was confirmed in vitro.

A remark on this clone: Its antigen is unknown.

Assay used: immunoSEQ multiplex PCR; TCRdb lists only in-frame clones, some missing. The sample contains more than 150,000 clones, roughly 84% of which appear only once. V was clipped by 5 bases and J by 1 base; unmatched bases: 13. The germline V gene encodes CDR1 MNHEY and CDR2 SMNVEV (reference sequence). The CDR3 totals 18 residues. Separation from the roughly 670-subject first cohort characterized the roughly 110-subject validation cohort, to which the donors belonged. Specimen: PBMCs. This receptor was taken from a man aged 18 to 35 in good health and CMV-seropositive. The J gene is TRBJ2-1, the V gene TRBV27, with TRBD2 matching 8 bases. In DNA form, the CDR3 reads TGTGCCAGCAGTGATAACCGAGGGGCGGGAGGTTCCTACAATGAGCAGTTCTTC. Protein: CASSDNRGAGGSYNEQFF.